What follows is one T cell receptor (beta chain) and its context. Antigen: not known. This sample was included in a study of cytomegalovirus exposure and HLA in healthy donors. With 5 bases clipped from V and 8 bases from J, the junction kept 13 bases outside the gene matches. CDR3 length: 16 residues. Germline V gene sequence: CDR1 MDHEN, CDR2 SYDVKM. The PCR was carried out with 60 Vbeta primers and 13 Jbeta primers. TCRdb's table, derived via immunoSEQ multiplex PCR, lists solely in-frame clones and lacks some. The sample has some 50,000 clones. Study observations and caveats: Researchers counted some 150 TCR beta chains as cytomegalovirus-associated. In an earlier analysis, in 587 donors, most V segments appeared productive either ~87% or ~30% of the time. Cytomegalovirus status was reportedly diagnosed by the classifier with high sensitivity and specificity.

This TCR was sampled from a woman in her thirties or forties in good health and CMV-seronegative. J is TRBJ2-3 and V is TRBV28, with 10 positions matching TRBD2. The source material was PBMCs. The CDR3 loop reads CASSPPLAGSTGTQYF. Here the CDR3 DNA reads TGTGCCAGCAGTCCACCACTAGCGGGGTCTACCGGTACGCAGTATTTT. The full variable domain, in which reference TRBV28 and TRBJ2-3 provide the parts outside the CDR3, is DVKVTQSSRYLVKRTGEKVFLECVQDMDHENMFWYRQDPGLGLRLIYFSYDVKMKEKGDIPEGYSVSREKKERFSLILESASTNQTSMYLCASSPPLAGSTGTQYFGPGTRLTVL.